Presented here are 29 T cell receptor beta chains from one specimen sequenced in a study of blood T cell repertoires in COVID-19. Method: immunoSEQ multiplex PCR; TCRdb's copy keeps in-frame clones and lacks some. The sample contains over 130,000 clones, about 86% of which appear only once. Sequencing input: peripheral blood. All receptors derive from a man between 65 and 85 years old with acute or convalescent COVID-19.

The chain uses TRBV10-3 and TRBJ2-3; TRBD2 matches at 8 bases. This CDR3 comprises 15 residues. The germline V gene encodes CDR1 ENHRY and CDR2 SYGVKD. Trimming took 3 bases from V and 1 from J; bases not matched to a gene: 3. The CDR3 loop is CAISDLTSGTDTQYF. In DNA, the CDR3 is TGTGCCATCAGTGACCTGACTAGCGGCACAGATACGCAGTATTTT.

On this clone itself: At the DNA level, this CDR3 is encoded by other sequences in the same sample as well. The V and J genes are TRBV18 and TRBJ2-6, with TRBD1 as a possible D gene (5 bases). Germline CDR1 KGHSH, CDR2 LQKENI. Trimming pared 1 base from V and 4 bases from J, leaving 11 bases between. The CDR3 is 16 residues long. The CDR3 nucleotides read TGTGCCAGCTCACCACGGCAGGGATCCGGGGCCAACGTCCTGACTTTC. Residues: CASSPRQGSGANVLTF.

This clone was recorded once. The chain joins TRBV7-2 to TRBJ2-1; D unclear. The CDR3 loop spans 13 amino acids. V dropped 3 bases and J dropped 7 bases, with 10 bases sitting between them. From germline, CDR1 is SGHTA and CDR2 FQGNSA. The CDR3, as DNA: TGTGCCAGCAGCTTCTATACTAAGAATGAGCAGTTCTTC. Its translation is CASSFYTKNEQFF.

The CDR3 region has the DNA TGTGCCAGTACCTTGACAGGGTCGGGCACCGGGGAGCTGTTTTTT. Encoded protein: CASTLTGSGTGELFF. J is TRBJ2-2 and V is TRBV19, with 7 positions matching TRBD1. V lost 7 bases and J lost 4; bases outside the gene matches: 9. This CDR3 has 15 amino acids. Germline V gene lookup returns CDR1 LNHDA and CDR2 SQIVND (reference sequence).

This sequence joins TRBV15 and TRBJ2-1; D gene ambiguous. CDR1 and CDR2 (germline): LNHNV, YYDKDF (reference sequence). The V gene lost 0 bases and the J gene lost 10 bases, with 13 bases spanning the gap. The length of the CDR3 is 14 residues. Written as DNA, the CDR3 is TGTGCCACCAGCAGAGATCCGGGTCTTGGGGAGCAGTTCTTC. Translating it yields CATSRDPGLGEQFF.

J is TRBJ2-4 and V is TRBV29-1; D call uncertain. The CDR3 consists of 14 residues. Trimming shortened V by 3 bases and J by 1 base, and 10 bases separated the two germline ends. In germline, CDR1 is SQVTM, CDR2 ANQGSEA. The CDR3 loop reads CSVEVSGAKNIQYF. The CDR3 region has the DNA TGCAGCGTTGAGGTTTCCGGGGCCAAAAACATTCAGTACTTC. Full variable domain (missing parts from reference TRBV29-1 and TRBJ2-4): SAVISQKPSRDICQRGTSLTIQCQVDSQVTMMFWYRQQPGQSLTLIATANQGSEATYESGFVIDKFPISRPNLTFSTLTVSNMSPEDSSIYLCSVEVSGAKNIQYFGAGTRLSVL.

This chain links TRBV6-2 or TRBV6-3 with TRBJ1-5; D call uncertain. Trimming removed 2 bases at V and 3 bases at J, with 17 bases between. The germline V gene encodes CDR1 MNHEY and CDR2 SVGEGT. The CDR3 loop spans 17 amino acids. CDR3 nucleotide sequence: TGTGCCAGCAGTTACGCCTCAGAATTGGTCCTCAATCAGCCCCAGCATTTT. Amino acids: CASSYASELVLNQPQHF.

V usage is TRBV2 and J usage is TRBJ1-2, with D possibly matching TRBD1 (6 bases). Germline V gives CDR1 SNHLY, CDR2 FYNNEI. The CDR3 loop spans 11 amino acids. V was trimmed by 5 bases and J by 10 bases, leaving 11 bases between them. CDR3 amino acids: CASSPTGPYTF. The CDR3 DNA follows: TGTGCCAGCAGTCCTACAGGGCCCTACACCTTC.

V gene TRBV29-1 combines with J gene TRBJ2-1; 8 bases align to TRBD1. Germline V gives CDR1 SQVTM, CDR2 ANQGSEA. CDR3 length: 13 amino acids. With V trimmed by 0 bases and J by 9 bases, 4 bases remained unmatched. The CDR3, as DNA: TGCAGCGTTGAAGAGGACAGGGAGGTTGAGCAGTTCTTC. Translation gives CSVEEDREVEQFF.

The rearrangement uses TRBV7-8 and TRBJ1-2, with TRBD1 matching 7 bases. Germline V gives CDR1 SGHVS, CDR2 FQNEAQ. This CDR3 is 15 amino acids long. The V segment lost 4 bases and the J segment 2 bases; nucleotides outside the gene matches: 7. CDR3 amino acids: CASSYTPTGNYGYTF. For the CDR3, the DNA is TGTGCCAGCAGCTATACTCCGACAGGGAACTATGGCTACACCTTC.

The rearrangement links TRBV18 to TRBJ2-1; D gene ambiguous. V was cut by 3 bases and J by 7 bases, with 16 bases left in between. The germline gives CDR1 KGHSH, CDR2 LQKENI. This CDR3 region has 15 residues. The CDR3 DNA is TGTGCCAGCTCACCTAACCCCCAGGCTGGGAATGAGCAGTTCTTC. Its translation is CASSPNPQAGNEQFF.

The J gene is TRBJ2-1, the V gene TRBV11-2; the D gene is possibly TRBD1 (6 bases). The germline CDR1 and CDR2 sequences are SGHAT and FQNNGV. V lost 8 bases and J lost 4, with 9 bases in between. This CDR3 has 12 amino acids. In DNA form, the CDR3 reads TGTGCCAGCTGGGGGCATTACAATGAGCAGTTCTTC. Translating gives CASWGHYNEQFF. The full variable domain, completed using reference TRBV11-2 and TRBJ2-1, is EAGVAQSPRYKIIEKRQSVAFWCNPISGHATLYWYQQILGQGPKLLIQFQNNGVVDDSQLPKDRFSAERLKGVDSTLKIQPAKLEDSAVYLCASWGHYNEQFFGPGTRLTVL.

The V call is TRBV7-9, the J call TRBJ2-3, with 8 bases identical to TRBD1. The germline V gene has CDR1 SEHNR and CDR2 FQNEAQ (reference sequence). CDR3 length: 16 residues. V trimming: 8 bases; J trimming: 5 bases; junction bases outside the gene matches: 15. CDR3 region: CASVHRGAGGEDTQYF. For the CDR3, the DNA is TGTGCCAGCGTCCACAGGGGGGCAGGGGGCGAAGATACGCAGTATTTT.

The chain couples TRBV20-1 to TRBJ2-5; 7 positions agree with TRBD2. The V gene end was trimmed by 3 bases and the J gene end by 1 base; junction bases not matched to a gene: 5. Germline CDR1 reads DFQATT; CDR2 reads SNEGSKA (reference sequence). The CDR3 is made up of 14 amino acids. CDR3 protein: CSASPLAVQETQYF. In nucleotides, the CDR3 is TGCAGTGCTAGTCCCCTAGCGGTCCAAGAGACCCAGTACTTC.

The V and J genes are TRBV19 and TRBJ2-1, with 12 nucleotides matching TRBD2. This CDR3 has 18 residues. V lost 4 bases and J lost 7; bases outside the gene matches: 14. Germline CDR1 reads LNHDA; CDR2 reads SQIVND (reference sequence). In DNA form, the CDR3 reads TGTGCCAGTAGTACCGTTGGGGCTAGCGGGAGGGCAGTAAATGAGCAGTTCTTC. Protein sequence: CASSTVGASGRAVNEQFF. Full variable domain (missing parts from reference TRBV19 and TRBJ2-1): DGGITQSPKYLFRKEGQNVTLSCEQNLNHDAMYWYRQDPGQGLRLIYYSQIVNDFQKGDIAEGYSVSREKKESFPLTVTSAQKNPTAFYLCASSTVGASGRAVNEQFFGPGTRLTVL.

V and J are TRBV6-2 or TRBV6-3 and TRBJ1-5; the D is unclear. The CDR3 length is 16 residues. Trimming cost V 2 bases and J 2 bases, with 13 bases left between them. The germline CDR1 and CDR2 sequences are MNHEY and SVGEGT. This CDR3 is CASSYRQVDGNQPQHF. CDR3 DNA: TGTGCCAGCAGTTACCGGCAGGTGGATGGCAATCAGCCCCAGCATTTT.

The V and J genes are TRBV30 and TRBJ1-1, with a weak D call TRBD1 (5 bases). V dropped 3 bases and J dropped 10 bases, with 12 bases sitting between them. Germline-derived CDR1 and CDR2 are GTSNPN and SVGIG (reference sequence). The CDR3 runs 11 residues. The CDR3 reads CAWRDRQLAFF. The CDR3 DNA reads TGTGCCTGGAGGGACCGACAGCTAGCTTTCTTT.

The rearrangement uses TRBV28 and TRBJ2-3; 7 positions agree with TRBD1. Looked up from germline, CDR1 is MDHEN and CDR2 is SYDVKM. The CDR3 consists of 15 residues. The trim removed 5 bases at V and 4 bases at J, leaving 9 bases unmatched. CDR3 nucleotides: TGTGCCAGCAGTACCACCTGGACAGGTTCAGATACGCAGTATTTT. Translation gives CASSTTWTGSDTQYF.

The rearrangement uses TRBV5-4 and TRBJ2-3; unclear D gene. This CDR3 is 16 amino acids long. The V gene's germline CDR1 is SGHNT and CDR2 YYREEE (reference sequence). V lost 0 bases to trimming and J lost 1 base, with 12 bases between them. The DNA for the CDR3 is TGTGCCAGCAGCTTGGATCAGGTGTCGGGCACAGATACGCAGTATTTT. Protein product: CASSLDQVSGTDTQYF.

The table lists this clone with a few counts. The gene calls are TRBV6-6 and TRBJ2-7; D gene unclear. In germline, CDR1 is MNHNY, CDR2 SVGAGI (reference sequence). The ends were cut back, 11 bases at V and 4 bases at J, with 12 bases in the middle. The CDR3 runs 11 residues. The CDR3 region is CAAGVGYEQYF. Written as DNA, the CDR3 is TGTGCCGCCGGAGTTGGGTACGAGCAGTACTTC.

The chain has TRBV19 and TRBJ1-1; a possible D gene is TRBD1 (6 bases). The CDR3 is made up of 16 amino acids. The V gene lost 2 bases and the J gene lost 4 bases, with 17 bases spanning the gap. From germline, CDR1 is LNHDA and CDR2 SQIVND (reference sequence). The CDR3 region is CASSIRGGRPGTEAFF. The DNA for the CDR3 is TGTGCCAGTAGTATAAGGGGGGGTCGACCAGGCACTGAAGCTTTCTTT.

The rearrangement uses TRBV7-9 and TRBJ2-3, with TRBD2 as a possible D gene (6 bases). Per germline, CDR1 SEHNR and CDR2 FQNEAQ (reference sequence). This CDR3 is built from 14 residues. V lost 7 bases, J lost 0 bases, and 11 bases lay in between. The CDR3 DNA sequence: TGTGCCAGCACCGATGGAGGGAGCACAGATACGCAGTATTTT. It translates to CASTDGGSTDTQYF. The whole variable domain, filled in from reference TRBV7-9 and TRBJ2-3, reads DTGVSQNPRHKITKRGQNVTFRCDPISEHNRLYWYRQTLGQGPEFLTYFQNEAQLEKSRLLSDRFSAERPKGSFSTLEIQRTEQGDSAMYLCASTDGGSTDTQYFGPGTRLTVL.

This rearrangement joins TRBV18 to TRBJ1-2, with unresolved D. Trimming left V 3 bases short and J 6 bases short, with 11 bases between. Germline loops: CDR1 KGHSH, CDR2 LQKENI. The CDR3 is 13 residues long. The CDR3 bases are TGTGCCAGCTCACCGAACCAGCGGAATGGCTACACCTTC. This gives the protein CASSPNQRNGYTF. The full variable domain, rest sourced from reference TRBV18 and TRBJ1-2, is NAGVMQNPRHLVRRRGQEARLRCSPMKGHSHVYWYRQLPEEGLKFMVYLQKENIIDESGMPKERFSAEFPKEGPSILRIQQVVRGDSAAYFCASSPNQRNGYTFGSGTRLTVV.

This chain connects TRBV28 to TRBJ2-7; TRBD1 aligns across 10 bases. V trimming: 4 bases; J trimming: 3 bases; junction bases outside the gene matches: 9. The germline V gene has CDR1 MDHEN and CDR2 SYDVKM. This CDR3 has 16 amino acids. Written as DNA, the CDR3 is TGTGCCAGCAGTTCCCCCCCGGACAGGGGGGACTACGAGCAGTACTTC. As protein: CASSSPPDRGDYEQYF.

This chain joins TRBV19 and TRBJ2-7; D may be TRBD2 (6 bases). CDR1 LNHDA and CDR2 SQIVND come from the germline V gene (reference sequence). This CDR3 has 18 amino acids. The V and J ends lost 2 bases and 2 bases respectively, with 22 bases between them. The CDR3: CASSIRTGDSVRPYEQYF. The CDR3 DNA reads as TGTGCCAGTAGTATAAGAACGGGAGACAGCGTACGCCCCTACGAGCAGTACTTC.

V usage is TRBV19 and J usage is TRBJ1-3; no reliable D call. V shed 6 bases and J shed 2 bases, with 8 bases lying between them. The CDR3 totals 13 residues. The germline V gene has CDR1 LNHDA and CDR2 SQIVND (reference sequence). This CDR3 reads CASRRDAGNTIYF. As DNA, the CDR3 is TGTGCCAGTAGGCGGGATGCTGGAAACACCATATATTTT.

The chain joins TRBV3-1 (or the pseudogene TRBV3-2) to TRBJ2-7; TRBD1 aligns across 9 bases. Trimming at V came to 5 bases and at J to 4 bases, leaving 12 bases not matched to a gene. CDR1 and CDR2 (germline): LGHDT, YNNKEL (reference sequence). The CDR3 has 16 residues. The DNA for the CDR3 is TGTGCCAGCAGCTCTTACGGGACAGGGAGTCGATACGAGCAGTACTTC. Translation gives CASSSYGTGSRYEQYF.

The rearrangement joins TRBV7-6 to TRBJ2-3, with TRBD1 identical over 9 bases. From germline, CDR1 is SGHVS and CDR2 FNYEAQ. The V segment lost 8 bases and the J segment 3 bases; nucleotides outside the gene matches: 6. The CDR3 runs 14 residues. The CDR3 region is CASGQGMMTDTQYF. In nucleotides, the CDR3 is TGTGCCAGCGGACAGGGGATGATGACAGATACGCAGTATTTT.

The chain joins TRBV6-2 or TRBV6-3 to TRBJ2-1; the match to TRBD2 covers 7 bases. V lost 4 bases and J lost 0; bases outside the gene matches: 15. The germline gives CDR1 MNHEY, CDR2 SVGEGT. The CDR3 contains 19 residues. The CDR3 here is CASSFGQGSGMSSYNEQFF. In DNA form, the CDR3 reads TGTGCCAGCAGTTTTGGTCAGGGAAGCGGGATGAGCTCCTACAATGAGCAGTTCTTC.